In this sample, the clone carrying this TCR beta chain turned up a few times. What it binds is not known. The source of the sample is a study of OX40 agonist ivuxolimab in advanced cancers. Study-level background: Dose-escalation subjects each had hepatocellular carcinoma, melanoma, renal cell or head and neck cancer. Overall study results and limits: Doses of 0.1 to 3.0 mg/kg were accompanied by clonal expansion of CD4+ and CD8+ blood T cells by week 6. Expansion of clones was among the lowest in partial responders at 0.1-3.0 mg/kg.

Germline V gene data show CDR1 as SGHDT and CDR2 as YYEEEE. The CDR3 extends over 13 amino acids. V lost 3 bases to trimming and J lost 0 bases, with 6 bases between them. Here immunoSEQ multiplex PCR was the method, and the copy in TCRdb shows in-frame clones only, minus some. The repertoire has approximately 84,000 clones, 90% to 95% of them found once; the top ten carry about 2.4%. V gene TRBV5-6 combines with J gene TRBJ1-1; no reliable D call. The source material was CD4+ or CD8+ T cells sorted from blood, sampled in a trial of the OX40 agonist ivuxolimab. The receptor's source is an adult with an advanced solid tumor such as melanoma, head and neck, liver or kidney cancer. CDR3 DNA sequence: TGTGCCAGCAGCTCGGATATGAACACTGAAGCTTTCTTT. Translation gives CASSSDMNTEAFF.